Below are 30 T cell receptor beta chains sequenced from a single sample in a study of T cell responses to AZD1222 COVID-19 vaccine. Generated by immunoSEQ multiplex PCR, the TCRdb table keeps only in-frame clones and is missing some. The sample includes approximately 300,000 clones, almost 95% of them seen just once. The sample here was peripheral blood, taken 28 days after the second AZD1222 dose. These receptors were taken from an adult who received the AZD1222 COVID-19 vaccine.

This chain links TRBV29-1 with TRBJ1-4; TRBD1 might be the D (6 bases). Germline V gene data show CDR1 as SQVTM and CDR2 as ANQGSEA. The CDR3 is made up of 14 amino acids. Deletions cut 0 bases from V and 8 bases from J, with 13 bases between. The CDR3 DNA reads TGCAGCGTTGAAGAAACAGGGCCTGGGGAAAAACTGTTTTTT. Amino acids: CSVEETGPGEKLFF.

Only one count was recorded for this clone. The chain employs TRBV5-1 and TRBJ2-6; 14 bases are shared with TRBD2. Germline loops: CDR1 SGHRS, CDR2 YFSETQ. CDR3 length: 19 amino acids. V gave up 4 bases and J gave up 3 bases; unmatched junction bases: 9. The CDR3: CASSLDPGLAGVGANVLTF. The DNA of the CDR3 is TGCGCCAGCAGCCTCGACCCGGGACTAGCGGGGGTTGGGGCCAACGTCCTGACTTTC.

The genes are TRBV2 and TRBJ2-4; TRBD2 matches at 7 bases. Germline CDR1 reads SNHLY; CDR2 reads FYNNEI. The V gene end was trimmed by 2 bases and the J gene end by 1 base; junction bases not matched to a gene: 5. This CDR3 has 16 amino acids. The CDR3 coding sequence is TGTGCCAGCAGTGAATGGGGGGGGTCCGCCAAAAACATTCAGTACTTC. Its translation: CASSEWGGSAKNIQYF.

The chain is built from TRBV27 and TRBJ2-5; TRBD2 aligns across 8 bases. This CDR3 region has 13 residues. V lost 3 bases to trimming and J lost 4 bases; unmatched junction nucleotides: 1. CDR1 is MNHEY, CDR2 SMNVEV, per germline (reference sequence). The CDR3 is CASSLLAGETQYF. Written as DNA, the CDR3 is TGTGCCAGCAGTTTGCTAGCGGGAGAGACCCAGTACTTC.

The rearrangement uses TRBV6-2 or TRBV6-3 and TRBJ2-1; 10 nucleotides line up with TRBD1. After removal of 2 bases from V and 6 bases from J, the junction contained 7 bases not matched to a gene. Germline CDR1 and CDR2: MNHEY and SVGEGT. The CDR3 runs 16 residues. For the CDR3, the DNA is TGTGCCAGCAGTTACCGTGACAGGGGGCATGGCAATGAGCAGTTCTTC. As protein: CASSYRDRGHGNEQFF.

The chain employs TRBV6-1 and TRBJ1-2; D is undetermined. Trimming removed 1 base at V and 3 bases at J, with 9 bases between. This CDR3 has 14 amino acids. Germline lookup yields CDR1 MNHNS and CDR2 SASEGT. The CDR3 coding sequence is TGTGCCAGCAGTGAAGTGGGGAGCCACTATGGCTACACCTTC. Protein: CASSEVGSHYGYTF.

This chain links TRBV4-1 with TRBJ2-1; 7 nucleotides match TRBD2. The V segment lost 1 base and the J segment 5 bases; nucleotides outside the gene matches: 11. The CDR3 is 17 amino acids. Germline V gene sequence: CDR1 MGHRA, CDR2 YSYEKL. DNA of the CDR3: TGCGCCAGCAGCCAAGTGGACGCGGGGGTGCTGAACAATGAGCAGTTCTTC. Residues: CASSQVDAGVLNNEQFF.

The chain employs TRBV5-5 and TRBJ1-2, with D uncertain. Looked up from germline, CDR1 is SGHKS and CDR2 is YYEKEE (reference sequence). The length of the CDR3 is 13 residues. Trimming shortened V by 3 bases and J by 2 bases, and 8 bases separated the two germline ends. In nucleotides, the CDR3 is TGTGCCAGCAGCTCTCCGGGGAACTATGGCTACACCTTC. This gives the protein CASSSPGNYGYTF.

The genes are TRBV28 and TRBJ1-3; D is possibly TRBD1 (5 bases). In germline, CDR1 is MDHEN, CDR2 SYDVKM. The CDR3 covers 14 residues. Trimming took off 3 bases at V and 9 bases at J, with 15 bases between the two ends. The CDR3 DNA reads TGTGCCAGCAGTTTTGGATCCCTGGGGGGCACCATATATTTT. Its translation: CASSFGSLGGTIYF.

This clone is a singleton in its sample. The chain combines TRBV7-3 with TRBJ2-5, with 7 bases aligning to TRBD1. CDR3 length: 16 amino acids. V lost 5 bases, J lost 5 bases, and 14 bases stayed unmatched. Germline V gene lookup returns CDR1 SGHTA and CDR2 FQGTGA. The CDR3 DNA reads as TGTGCCAGCAGCGCGAGGGGGCTAGAGGGGACGGAGACCCAGTACTTC. Encoded protein: CASSARGLEGTETQYF.

The rearrangement joins TRBV7-6 to TRBJ2-2; D is unresolved. CDR3 length: 16 amino acids. Per germline, CDR1 SGHVS and CDR2 FNYEAQ. The V gene lost 1 base and the J gene lost 1 base, with 10 bases spanning the gap. Here the CDR3 reads CASSLGKLLNTGELFF. In DNA, the CDR3 is TGTGCCAGCAGCTTAGGGAAACTCCTGAACACCGGGGAGCTGTTTTTT.

The chain is built from TRBV27 and TRBJ2-3, with TRBD2 matching 7 bases. This CDR3 spans 13 amino acids. J was trimmed by 7 bases and V by 3 bases; bases with no gene match: 4. Germline-derived CDR1 and CDR2 are MNHEY and SMNVEV (reference sequence). CDR3 sequence (DNA): TGTGCCAGCAGTTTGGGACTACGGTATACGCAGTATTTT. As protein: CASSLGLRYTQYF.

V usage is TRBV7-7 and J usage is TRBJ2-1, with a weak D call TRBD1 (6 bases). The CDR3 runs 13 residues. Germline V gene lookup returns CDR1 SSHAT and CDR2 FNYEAQ (reference sequence). Trimming cost V 1 base and J 6 bases, with 7 bases left between them. As DNA, the CDR3 is TGTGCCAGCAGCTTAGTAGGGGGCAATGAGCAGTTCTTC. It specifies CASSLVGGNEQFF. The whole variable domain, filled in from reference TRBV7-7 and TRBJ2-1, reads GAGVSQSPRYKVTKRGQDVTLRCDPISSHATLYWYQQALGQGPEFLTYFNYEAQPDKSGLPSDRFSAERPEGSISTLTIQRTEQRDSAMYRCASSLVGGNEQFFGPGTRLTVL.

This chain uses TRBV27 with TRBJ2-1; tentatively, D is TRBD1 or TRBD2 (5 bases each). V was trimmed by 8 bases and J by 10 bases, leaving 9 bases between them. This CDR3 has 10 residues. Looked up from germline, CDR1 is MNHEY and CDR2 is SMNVEV (reference sequence). This CDR3 reads CASSGGEQFF. The CDR3 nucleotides read TGTGCCAGCTCTGGGGGAGAGCAGTTCTTC.

The genes are TRBV12-3 or TRBV12-4 and TRBJ1-3; a possible D gene is TRBD1 (6 bases). Trimming removed 10 bases at V and 0 bases at J, with 10 bases between. The CDR3 length is 13 residues. The CDR3 bases are TGTGCCACCAAGGGGGGCTCTGGAAACACCATATATTTT. Translated, it gives CATKGGSGNTIYF.

V and J are TRBV30 and TRBJ2-1, with a weak D call TRBD2 (6 bases). Germline CDR1 GTSNPN, CDR2 SVGIG (reference sequence). V was shortened by 0 bases and J by 8 bases, with 17 bases between the two germline ends. The CDR3 loop spans 15 amino acids. The CDR3 region has the DNA TGTGCCTGGAGTGTATTCGGGAGTCTTATCGATGAGCAGTTCTTC. As protein: CAWSVFGSLIDEQFF.

This clone was picked up one time. The rearrangement uses TRBV6-5 and TRBJ1-1; D perhaps matches TRBD1 (5 bases). Germline assignment: CDR1 MNHEY and CDR2 SVGAGI. Trimming cost V 2 bases and J 1 base, with 14 bases left between them. The CDR3 totals 16 residues. CDR3 loop: CASSYTPTAPNTEAFF. DNA of the CDR3: TGTGCCAGCAGTTACACCCCGACAGCGCCGAACACTGAAGCTTTCTTT.

This chain connects TRBV25-1 to TRBJ2-7; 13 nucleotides agree with TRBD2. CDR1 and CDR2 (germline): MGHDK, SYGVNS. The trim removed 8 bases at V and 5 bases at J, leaving 3 bases unmatched. This CDR3 is 13 amino acids long. In nucleotides, the CDR3 is TGTGCCAGCGGACTAGCGGGAGTCAACGAGCAGTACTTC. It is translated as CASGLAGVNEQYF.

The rearrangement joins TRBV5-6 to TRBJ2-1; no definite D call. Looked up from germline, CDR1 is SGHDT and CDR2 is YYEEEE. The CDR3 is 17 residues long. V was clipped by 0 bases and J by 7 bases, with 20 bases between them. CDR3 sequence: CASSLDLITGFQNEQFF. CDR3 nucleotides: TGTGCCAGCAGCTTGGACCTAATTACGGGTTTTCAGAATGAGCAGTTCTTC.

The gene calls are TRBV10-3 and TRBJ1-3; perhaps TRBD1 as D (6 bases). CDR3 size: 16 residues. V was shortened by 2 bases and J by 0 bases, with 11 bases between the two germline ends. Germline lookup yields CDR1 ENHRY and CDR2 SYGVKD. The CDR3 reads CAISEGGHNSGNTIYF. In DNA, the CDR3 is TGTGCCATCAGTGAGGGGGGGCACAACTCTGGAAACACCATATATTTT.

This chain links TRBV4-3 with TRBJ2-3, with 8 bases aligning to TRBD2. J was trimmed by 6 bases and V by 1 base; bases with no gene match: 6. Germline lookup yields CDR1 LGHNA and CDR2 YSLEER. The CDR3 is made up of 15 amino acids. The CDR3 sequence: CASSQGLAGRDTQYF. The CDR3, as DNA: TGCGCCAGCAGCCAAGGGTTAGCGGGACGGGATACGCAGTATTTT.

The chain is built from TRBV15 and TRBJ2-1; the D gene is possibly TRBD2 (5 bases). There are 14 residues in the CDR3. The V end was cut by 0 bases, the J end by 5 bases, with 8 bases between. Germline CDR1 LNHNV, CDR2 YYDKDF (reference sequence). The CDR3 protein is CATSRDGGHNEQFF. As DNA, the CDR3 is TGTGCCACCAGCAGAGACGGAGGACACAATGAGCAGTTCTTC.

A remark on this clone: The same CDR3 arises from other DNA sequences in this sample as well. The V gene is TRBV6-6, the J gene TRBJ1-2; D is possibly TRBD1 (5 bases). Germline CDR1 and CDR2: MNHNY and SVGAGI (reference sequence). V was cut by 0 bases and J by 2 bases, with 10 bases left in between. The length of the CDR3 is 15 residues. CDR3 protein: CASSYSGGRNYGYTF. DNA of the CDR3: TGTGCCAGCAGTTACTCGGGGGGACGCAACTATGGCTACACCTTC.

The chain is built from TRBV28 and TRBJ2-5, with D unclear. Per germline, CDR1 MDHEN and CDR2 SYDVKM. The CDR3 has 14 residues. V was shortened by 2 bases and J by 7 bases, with 14 bases between the two germline ends. The CDR3 nucleotides read TGTGCCAGCAGTTTACATGGGGATAGCACGACCCAGTACTTC. Its translation: CASSLHGDSTTQYF.

The chain has TRBV28 and TRBJ1-2, with D tentatively TRBD1 (5 bases). Trimming pared 11 bases from V and 3 bases from J, leaving 19 bases between. Germline loops: CDR1 MDHEN, CDR2 SYDVKM. There are 14 residues in the CDR3. The chain's CDR3 is CAGTRRGLDYGYTF. The CDR3 nucleotides read TGTGCCGGAACTAGGCGGGGACTCGACTATGGCTACACCTTC.

The rearrangement joins TRBV28 to TRBJ1-5; TRBD1 is a possible D gene (5 bases). The CDR3 spans 14 residues. The germline V gene encodes CDR1 MDHEN and CDR2 SYDVKM. V lost 7 bases, J lost 4 bases, and 14 bases lay in between. CDR3 in amino acids: CASTHGTRNQPQHF. The CDR3 nucleotides are TGTGCCAGCACCCACGGGACCCGTAATCAGCCCCAGCATTTT.

This chain connects TRBV19 to TRBJ2-7, with D perhaps given as TRBD1 or TRBD2 (5 bases each). Germline V gene sequence: CDR1 LNHDA, CDR2 SQIVND (reference sequence). CDR3 size: 13 residues. V was pared by 4 bases and J by 2 bases, with 9 bases between. The CDR3 nucleotides are TGTGCCAGTAGTAGCCAGGGAGCCTACGAGCAGTACTTC. Residues: CASSSQGAYEQYF. The full variable domain, its missing parts supplied by reference TRBV19 and TRBJ2-7, is DGGITQSPKYLFRKEGQNVTLSCEQNLNHDAMYWYRQDPGQGLRLIYYSQIVNDFQKGDIAEGYSVSREKKESFPLTVTSAQKNPTAFYLCASSSQGAYEQYFGPGTRLTVT.

This rearrangement joins TRBV23-1 to TRBJ2-3; unclear D gene. TRBV23-1 is an ORF; its function is uncertain. V dropped 0 bases and J dropped 4 bases, with 8 bases sitting between them. The length of the CDR3 is 14 residues. The CDR3 nucleotides are TGCGCCAGCAGTCAATCGGTGCAGGCAGATACGCAGTATTTT. This translates into CASSQSVQADTQYF.

The DNA of the CDR3 is TGTGCCAGCAGTTACCCTGGGACAGGATTCCCCTTGCGGCAGTACTTC. Amino acids: CASSYPGTGFPLRQYF. This rearrangement joins TRBV6-2 or TRBV6-3 to TRBJ2-7, with 8 bases aligning to TRBD1. CDR3 length: 16 residues. Germline-derived CDR1 and CDR2 are MNHEY and SVGEGT. The ends lost 2 bases at V and 9 bases at J; junction bases unmatched: 15.

This rearrangement joins TRBV7-9 to TRBJ1-1; 7 nucleotides agree with TRBD1. From germline, CDR1 is SEHNR and CDR2 FQNEAQ (reference sequence). CDR3 length: 14 amino acids. J gave up 4 bases and V 3 bases, and 5 bases lay outside the gene matches. The CDR3: CASSFRQGGTEAFF. Written as DNA, the CDR3 is TGTGCCAGCAGCTTTAGACAGGGAGGCACTGAAGCTTTCTTT.